These 17 T cell receptor beta chains share one sample of origin, sequenced in a study of cytomegalovirus exposure and HLA in healthy donors. The study ran its PCR with 60 Vbeta and 13 Jbeta primers. Measured with immunoSEQ multiplex PCR; TCRdb has only the in-frame clones, and not every one. The sample consists of tens of thousands of clones, roughly 84% of them appearing once. Source material: PBMCs. The receptors were gathered from a woman younger than 30 in good health and CMV-seronegative.

The chain has TRBV5-1 and TRBJ1-1; D remains unclear. Germline assignment: CDR1 SGHRS and CDR2 YFSETQ. This CDR3 is built from 15 residues. Between the trimmed V and J ends, which lost 4 bases and 1 base, there was a span of 14 bases. The CDR3 reads CASSPREGGNTEAFF. The CDR3 DNA sequence: TGCGCCAGCAGCCCGAGGGAGGGAGGGAACACTGAAGCTTTCTTT.

This chain uses TRBV28 with TRBJ2-7; perhaps TRBD1 as D (5 bases). The CDR3 is 14 amino acids. V shed 2 bases and J shed 4 bases, with 12 bases lying between them. The germline gives CDR1 MDHEN, CDR2 SYDVKM. The CDR3 DNA reads TGTGCCAGCAGTTTAACCAGGGCTCGTTACGAGCAGTACTTC. Protein product: CASSLTRARYEQYF.

This chain connects TRBV19 to TRBJ2-7, with 9 bases aligning to TRBD1. CDR1 and CDR2 from the germline V gene are LNHDA and SQIVND (reference sequence). The CDR3 has 15 amino acids. J was trimmed by 5 bases and V by 5 bases; bases with no gene match: 10. This CDR3 reads CASSAQQGADHEQYF. The DNA for the CDR3 is TGTGCCAGTAGTGCCCAACAGGGGGCGGACCACGAGCAGTACTTC.

The rearrangement joins TRBV28 to TRBJ1-4, with 9 positions matching TRBD1. Germline V CDR1 and CDR2: MDHEN, SYDVKM. The V and J ends lost 2 bases and 6 bases, in that order; junction bases with no gene match: 7. The CDR3 is made up of 16 amino acids. The chain's CDR3 is CASSLGTGGLDEKLFF. The CDR3 DNA follows: TGTGCCAGCAGTTTAGGCACAGGGGGCCTGGATGAAAAACTGTTTTTT.

This clone has just a few counts. This sequence joins TRBV30 and TRBJ2-2; no definite D call. Germline-derived CDR1 and CDR2 are GTSNPN and SVGIG (reference sequence). This CDR3 is built from 15 residues. V gave up 0 bases and J gave up 2 bases, with 10 bases separating them. The CDR3 here is CAWSVLPINTGELFF. The CDR3 coding sequence is TGTGCCTGGAGTGTACTCCCAATAAACACCGGGGAGCTGTTTTTT.

CDR3 sequence: CASSQETTRGLSYNEQFF. The DNA for the CDR3 is TGCGCCAGCAGCCAAGAAACGACCAGAGGATTATCCTACAATGAGCAGTTCTTC. V and J are TRBV4-1 and TRBJ2-1; no reliable D call. V lost 0 bases and J 1 base, leaving 16 bases between the germline ends. CDR1 and CDR2 from the germline V gene are MGHRA and YSYEKL. This CDR3 has 18 residues.

This clone appeared once. The V call is TRBV9, the J call TRBJ2-7, with TRBD2 identical over 8 bases. V lost 3 bases, J lost 9 bases, and 14 bases stayed unmatched. This CDR3 contains 15 residues. Germline CDR1 SGDLS, CDR2 YYNGEE. The CDR3 loop reads CASSAPGAGGERQYF. CDR3 nucleotide sequence: TGTGCCAGCAGCGCCCCAGGGGCGGGGGGAGAAAGGCAGTACTTC.

With respect to this clone: One junction end does not reproduce the germline sequence, and a read error may be involved. The gene calls are TRBV7-7 and TRBJ1-1, with D possibly matching TRBD1 (5 bases). The CDR3 extends over 14 amino acids. Germline loops: CDR1 SSHAT, CDR2 FNYEAQ (reference sequence). The CDR3 sequence is CASSRHIGDTEAFF. CDR3 DNA: TGTGCTAGCAGCCGCCACATAGGGGACACTGAAGCTTTCTTT.

This clone came up a few times. The junction shows a germline mismatch at one end, possibly a read error. This chain uses TRBV9 with TRBJ2-6; D may be TRBD1 (5 bases). The CDR3 length is 17 residues. Germline loops: CDR1 SGDLS, CDR2 YYNGEE. CDR3 bases: TGTGCCAGCAGCGTAGAGGTCTGGGCCTCTGGGGCCAACGGCCTGACTTTC. Its translation is CASSVEVWASGANGLTF.

The chain's CDR3 is CASSDTRKETQYF. DNA for the CDR3: TGCGCCAGCAGTGATACTAGAAAAGAGACCCAGTACTTC. The J gene is TRBJ2-5, the V gene TRBV10-1, with D possibly matching TRBD2 (5 bases). Trimming took 3 bases from V and 3 from J, leaving 8 bases between them. CDR1 and CDR2 from the germline V gene are WNHNN and SYGVQD (reference sequence). The length of the CDR3 is 13 residues.

V is TRBV11-2 and J is TRBJ2-5, with 8 bases that match TRBD1. The tail of the sequence fits TRBJ2-7 better, so the J call may be wrong. This CDR3 region has 15 residues. The germline V gene encodes CDR1 SGHAT and CDR2 FQNNGV. This CDR3 is CASSLGAGGWYEQYF. DNA for the CDR3: TGTGCCAGCAGCTTAGGTGCAGGGGGCTGGTACGAGCAGTACTTC.

The genes are TRBV14 and TRBJ2-7, with no clear D. The germline gives CDR1 SGHDN, CDR2 FVKESK. The V end was cut by 1 base, the J end by 4 bases, with 14 bases between. This CDR3 spans 15 amino acids. The CDR3 DNA reads TGTGCCAGCAGCCAAGCCAGAACAGTACTTTACGAGCAGTACTTC. This translates into CASSQARTVLYEQYF.

The rearrangement uses TRBV5-1 and TRBJ2-7, with D maybe TRBD2 (6 bases). The CDR3 is made up of 14 amino acids. Per germline, CDR1 SGHRS and CDR2 YFSETQ. Trimming left V 2 bases short and J 4 bases short, with 13 bases between. The CDR3 DNA sequence: TGCGCCAGCAGCTTAAGAGCGGGCACATACGAGCAGTACTTC. Residues: CASSLRAGTYEQYF.

The chain employs TRBV28 and TRBJ2-1; D gene ambiguous. Germline-derived CDR1 and CDR2 are MDHEN and SYDVKM. The CDR3 sequence is 13 residues long. V was cut by 2 bases and J by 5 bases, with 7 bases left in between. The CDR3 loop reads CASSLELNNEQFF. The CDR3 DNA follows: TGTGCCAGCAGTTTAGAGCTGAACAATGAGCAGTTCTTC.

The chain has TRBV7-3 and TRBJ2-2; 8 bases are a match to TRBD2. Looked up from germline, CDR1 is SGHTA and CDR2 is FQGTGA. The ends lost 5 bases at V and 5 bases at J; junction bases unmatched: 10. This CDR3 spans 16 amino acids. The CDR3 is CASSPKAGEVTGELFF. CDR3 nucleotides: TGTGCCAGCAGCCCGAAAGCGGGAGAAGTAACCGGGGAGCTGTTTTTT.

The chain employs TRBV27 and TRBJ2-3; possible D gene TRBD2, 6 bases. Germline V gene sequence: CDR1 MNHEY, CDR2 SMNVEV (reference sequence). Trimming removed 3 bases at V and 3 bases at J, with 7 bases between. The CDR3 extends over 13 amino acids. The CDR3 DNA reads TGTGCCAGCAGTTTCGGGAGAACAGATACGCAGTATTTT. Protein product: CASSFGRTDTQYF.

For this clone: Its ends do not fully match the called genes, so a read error is possible. The rearrangement joins TRBV7-2 to TRBJ1-5; TRBD1 might be the D (6 bases). The CDR3 runs 13 residues. Per germline, CDR1 SGHTA and CDR2 FQGNSA. CDR3 sequence: CASSSYQADSVDF. The CDR3 DNA reads TGTGCCAGCAGCTCGTACCAGGCGGACAGCGTGGATTTT.